The sequence of this T cell receptor (beta chain) was determined in a study of human T cells and chemical hapten exposure. Overall study: Upper-back patch tests with 0.01% DPC were read at 6 days.

The CDR3 length is 12 residues. V lost 5 bases and J lost 10, with 14 bases in between. Germline V gene data show CDR1 as SGHTA and CDR2 as FQGNSA. Study-level points and caveats: Versus controls, significantly more large CDR3 similarity clusters arose from expanded TCRs.

Time point reported: patch test 2, 6 weeks after DPC sensitization. Documented treatment: therapeutic diphenylcyclopropenone sensitization with weekly scalp DPC. Original data processing: Sample TCR counts, which ranged from roughly 20,000 to 750,000, had a median of approximately 100,000. Using its own MiXCR run on the RACE reads, TCRdb lists one record per CDR3 protein. TCRdb, not the original authors, processed these V and J calls. The sample shows 90,000 to 110,000 distinct CDR3 sequences, 9% to 9.5% of them seen only once. Many counts were recorded for this clonotype. Antigen: not known. The rearrangement uses TRBV7-2 and TRBJ1-1; no firm D call. The sequenced sample was whole blood, obtained in connection with sensitization to the hapten diphenylcyclopropenone (DPC). The clonotype originates from a woman aged 35 to 49 with alopecia areata. Some clones in this sample may be carry-over from other donors' samples. The CDR3 region has the DNA TGTGCCAGCAGCCTCGGTAGGCGCGGAGCTTTCTTT. It is translated as CASSLGRRGAFF.